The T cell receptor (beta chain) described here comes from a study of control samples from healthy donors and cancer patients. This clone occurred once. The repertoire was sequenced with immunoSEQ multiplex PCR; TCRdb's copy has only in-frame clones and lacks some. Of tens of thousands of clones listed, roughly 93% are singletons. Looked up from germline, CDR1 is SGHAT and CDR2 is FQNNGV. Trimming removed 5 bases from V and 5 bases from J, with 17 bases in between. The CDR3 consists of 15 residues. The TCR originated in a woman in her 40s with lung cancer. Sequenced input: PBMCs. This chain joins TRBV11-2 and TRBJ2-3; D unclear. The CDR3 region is CASSQRRRAGDTQYF. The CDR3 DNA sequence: TGTGCCAGCAGCCAGCGTCGCCGGGCTGGAGATACGCAGTATTTT. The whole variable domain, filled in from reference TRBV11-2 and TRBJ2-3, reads EAGVAQSPRYKIIEKRQSVAFWCNPISGHATLYWYQQILGQGPKLLIQFQNNGVVDDSQLPKDRFSAERLKGVDSTLKIQPAKLEDSAVYLCASSQRRRAGDTQYFGPGTRLTVL.